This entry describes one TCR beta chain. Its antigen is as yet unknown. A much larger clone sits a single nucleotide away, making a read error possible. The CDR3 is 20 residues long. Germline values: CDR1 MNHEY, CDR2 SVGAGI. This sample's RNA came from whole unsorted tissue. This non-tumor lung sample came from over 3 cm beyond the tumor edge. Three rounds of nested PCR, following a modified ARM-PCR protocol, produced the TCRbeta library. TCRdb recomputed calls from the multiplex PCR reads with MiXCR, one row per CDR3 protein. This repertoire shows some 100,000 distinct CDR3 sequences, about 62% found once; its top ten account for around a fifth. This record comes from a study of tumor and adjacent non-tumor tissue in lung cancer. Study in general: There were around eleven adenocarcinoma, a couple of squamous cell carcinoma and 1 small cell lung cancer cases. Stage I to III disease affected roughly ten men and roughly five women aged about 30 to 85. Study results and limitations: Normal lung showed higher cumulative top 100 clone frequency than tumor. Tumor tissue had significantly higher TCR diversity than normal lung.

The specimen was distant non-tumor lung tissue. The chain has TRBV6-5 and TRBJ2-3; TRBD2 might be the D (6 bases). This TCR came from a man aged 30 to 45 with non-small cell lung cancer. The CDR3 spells CASRHTMLGSRHLKADTRYF. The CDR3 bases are TGTGCCAGCAGACACACGATGCTCGGGAGTCGACATCTTAAGGCAGATACGCGGTATTTT.